The clone carrying this TCR beta chain was detected ten times or more. Every cDNA TCR molecule received its own unique molecular identifier. One entry per CDR3 protein, called by TCRdb with MiXCR from the 5' RACE reads. This table has about 61,000 distinct CDR3 sequences, about 6.6% appearing once. The data are from a study of spatial heterogeneity in lung cancer. The time point denotes: sample taken at primary tumor resection. Unsorted whole RNA from tumor, nontumor lung or frozen PBMC underwent sequencing. Germline CDR1 is SGDLS and CDR2 is YYNGEE. The CDR3 has 16 amino acids. V lost 0 bases to trimming and J lost 2 bases; unmatched junction nucleotides: 5.

This TCR came from a female donor with early-stage non-small cell lung cancer. The genes are TRBV9 and TRBJ2-5, with 9 bases that match TRBD2. The specimen was PBMCs, collected at surgery. CDR3 DNA: TGTGCCAGCAGCGTAGTGGGACTAGCTTTGCAAGAGACCCAGTACTTC. Protein: CASSVVGLALQETQYF.